This TCR beta chain was sequenced for a study of blood T cell repertoires in COVID-19. About the study: T cells, B-cell-depleted T cells, or PBMCs provided the cDNA or gDNA that served as material.

This clone was recorded only once. TCRdb's copy holds only in-frame clones and misses some; the assay was immunoSEQ multiplex PCR. The sample comprises over 300,000 clones, just over 85% of which are singletons, and roughly 10% rests with the top ten. CDR1 is SGDLS, CDR2 YYNGEE, per germline. The CDR3 sequence is 13 residues long. V lost 3 bases and J 6 bases, leaving 11 bases between the germline ends. The study assigned cohorts using participant-reported clinical history. The specimen was PBMCs or T cells enriched from blood (not recorded which). This chain joins TRBV9 and TRBJ2-3; D perhaps matches TRBD2 (5 bases). This receptor was obtained from a woman aged 18-35 years who had recovered from COVID-19. CDR3 residues: CASSAGLSDTQYF. The CDR3, as DNA: TGTGCCAGCAGCGCTGGACTGAGTGATACGCAGTATTTT.